A single sample gave rise to the 16 T cell receptor beta chains below, sequenced in a study of blood T cell repertoires in COVID-19 (dated by TCRdb to about 2020). The protocol used for the library was the immunoSEQ multiplex PCR assay. This is the immuneACCESS table as TCRdb keeps it, with only in-frame sequences that have V and J called. A part of the clones is gone; compared with another copy, unresolved V genes explain less than half, and the rest is unexplained. The sample contains about 180,000 clones, around 85% of them found a single time. The ten largest clones take up under 25% of the sample. The specimen sequenced was peripheral blood. All receptors come from a man between 65 and 80 years old with active or convalescent COVID-19.

This sequence joins TRBV5-1 and TRBJ2-3, with 8 nucleotides matching TRBD2. This CDR3 region has 17 residues. V trimming: 1 base; J trimming: 6 bases; junction bases outside the gene matches: 13. In germline, CDR1 is SGHRS, CDR2 YFSETQ. In DNA, the CDR3 is TGCGCCAGCAGCTTGTCAGTCCAGCCAGCGGGAGAGGATACGCAGTATTTT. This codes for CASSLSVQPAGEDTQYF.

The rearrangement links TRBV27 to TRBJ1-2; 10 bases align to TRBD1. Germline trimming cut 5 bases from V and 4 bases from J; bases unmatched to any gene: 7. Per germline, CDR1 MNHEY and CDR2 SMNVEV (reference sequence). The CDR3 is 15 residues long. The CDR3 DNA follows: TGTGCCAGCAGTCAAGGGACAGGGGAATCCTATGGCTACACCTTC. It is translated as CASSQGTGESYGYTF.

This sequence joins TRBV4-1 and TRBJ2-1, with 11 bases aligning to TRBD2. V lost 0 bases and J lost 0; bases outside the gene matches: 10. The germline V gene has CDR1 MGHRA and CDR2 YSYEKL. The CDR3 has 20 amino acids. This chain's CDR3 is CASSQDYTSGGLFSYNEQFF. As DNA, the CDR3 is TGCGCCAGCAGCCAAGATTATACTAGCGGGGGCCTTTTCTCCTACAATGAGCAGTTCTTC.

The chain is built from TRBV18 and TRBJ2-1; 7 bases are a match to TRBD1. The CDR3 runs to 16 residues. V dropped 3 bases and J dropped 2; count of bases not matched to a gene: 7. Germline values: CDR1 KGHSH, CDR2 LQKENI. As DNA, the CDR3 is TGTGCCAGCTCACCGCGACAGGGCCACACCTACAATGAGCAGTTCTTC. Its protein is CASSPRQGHTYNEQFF.

This sequence joins TRBV7-2 and TRBJ1-6, with D possibly TRBD1 on 6 matching bases. The CDR3 length is 14 residues. Between the trimmed V and J ends, which lost 3 bases and 7 bases, there was a span of 10 bases. CDR1 SGHTA and CDR2 FQGNSA come from the germline V gene. The CDR3 is CASSFWDTNSPLHF. The CDR3 DNA sequence: TGTGCCAGCAGCTTCTGGGACACAAATTCACCCCTCCACTTT.

The rearrangement joins TRBV5-4 to TRBJ1-2, with 9 bases that match TRBD1. V dropped 3 bases and J dropped 4; count of bases not matched to a gene: 7. CDR1 and CDR2 from the germline V gene are SGHNT and YYREEE (reference sequence). The length of the CDR3 is 15 residues. DNA for the CDR3: TGTGCCAGCAGCTCCGGACAGGGGATTTTCTATGGCTACACCTTC. Translated, it gives CASSSGQGIFYGYTF.

The chain recombines TRBV7-2 with TRBJ2-7, with 8 bases that match TRBD2. Germline V CDR1 and CDR2: SGHTA, FQGNSA. The CDR3 loop spans 15 amino acids. Trimming took 2 bases from V and 3 from J; bases not matched to a gene: 6. CDR3 loop: CASSLSGSRFYEQYF. Written as DNA, the CDR3 is TGTGCCAGCAGCTTAAGCGGGAGCCGCTTCTACGAGCAGTACTTC. The full variable domain, its missing parts supplied by reference TRBV7-2 and TRBJ2-7, is GAGVSQSPSNKVTEKGKDVELRCDPISGHTALYWYRQSLGQGLEFLIYFQGNSAPDKSGLPSDRFSAERTGGSVSTLTIQRTQQEDSAVYLCASSLSGSRFYEQYFGPGTRLTVT.

The sample holds one count of this clone. V usage is TRBV11-2 and J usage is TRBJ1-2, with 7 bases that match TRBD1. Germline CDR1 and CDR2: SGHAT and FQNNGV. The CDR3 has 16 amino acids. The ends lost 3 bases at V and 4 bases at J; junction bases unmatched: 11. In DNA form, the CDR3 reads TGTGCCAGCAGCTTTCACAGGGGCCGCCCGCCCTATGGCTACACCTTC. Protein: CASSFHRGRPPYGYTF.

The chain has TRBV28 and TRBJ1-5, with D perhaps matching TRBD1 (5 bases). Germline lookup yields CDR1 MDHEN and CDR2 SYDVKM. The length of the CDR3 is 15 residues. Trimming removed 6 bases from V and 5 bases from J, with 17 bases in between. The CDR3 DNA reads as TGTGCCAGCAGATTACCTTGGGGGGTGTATCAGCCCCAGCATTTT. As protein: CASRLPWGVYQPQHF.

The chain uses TRBV13 and TRBJ1-3, with D possibly being TRBD1 (5 bases). CDR3 length: 14 residues. Germline V gives CDR1 PRHDT, CDR2 FYEKMQ (reference sequence). Between the trimmed V and J ends, which lost 10 bases and 3 bases, there was a span of 16 bases. CDR3 DNA sequence: TGTGCCACTTCTAGGTGGGGCGTTGGAAACACCATATATTTT. Its translation is CATSRWGVGNTIYF.

This chain connects TRBV27 to TRBJ2-2; D is unresolved. Germline V gene lookup returns CDR1 MNHEY and CDR2 SMNVEV (reference sequence). The CDR3 sequence is 15 residues long. V was trimmed by 2 bases and J by 3 bases, leaving 10 bases between them. CDR3 DNA: TGTGCCAGCAGTTTACGAGGCAGAGACACCGGGGAGCTGTTTTTT. Translation gives CASSLRGRDTGELFF.

The chain has TRBV12-3 or TRBV12-4 and TRBJ1-1, with D perhaps TRBD1 (5 bases). The CDR3 length is 13 residues. Trimming removed 6 bases from V and 7 bases from J, with 15 bases in between. The CDR3 nucleotides are TGTGCCAGCAGGGTAGCTCAGGGTAGTGAAGCTTTCTTT. It is translated as CASRVAQGSEAFF.

The CDR3 spells CASSYGRGNYGYTF. CDR3 nucleotide sequence: TGTGCCAGCAGTTACGGCAGGGGTAACTATGGCTACACCTTC. The chain carries TRBV6-2 or TRBV6-3 and TRBJ1-2; D might be TRBD1 (6 bases). The germline gives CDR1 MNHEY, CDR2 SVGEGT. Trimming cost V 2 bases and J 1 base, with 8 bases left between them. The CDR3 contains 14 residues.

The chain employs TRBV2 and TRBJ1-2, with D uncertain. V lost 8 bases and J 3 bases, leaving 16 bases between the germline ends. CDR3 length: 14 amino acids. CDR1 SNHLY and CDR2 FYNNEI come from the germline V gene. Written as DNA, the CDR3 is TGTGCCAGCTCCGCAGAGGTCGTGTACTATGGCTACACCTTC. Protein product: CASSAEVVYYGYTF.

Points on this clone: This may be a read error: a much more frequent sequence differs by one nucleotide. The sample has other DNA sequences that encode this CDR3 too. This sequence joins TRBV27 and TRBJ1-2; D gene ambiguous. Per the germline V gene, CDR1 is MNHEY and CDR2 is SMNVEV (reference sequence). Trimming shortened V by 2 bases and J by 2 bases, and 6 bases separated the two germline ends. The CDR3 is 13 residues long. CDR3 DNA sequence: TGTGCCAGCAGTTTACGGGAAAACTATGGCTACACCTTC. The encoded protein is CASSLRENYGYTF.

The gene calls are TRBV10-1 and TRBJ1-5, with D possibly TRBD1 on 5 matching bases. Looked up from germline, CDR1 is WNHNN and CDR2 is SYGVQD (reference sequence). The CDR3 loop spans 12 amino acids. Trimming pared 5 bases from V and 6 bases from J, leaving 8 bases between. The CDR3 DNA reads as TGCGCCAGCAGTTCAGGGCCTCAGCCCCAGCATTTT. This encodes CASSSGPQPQHF.